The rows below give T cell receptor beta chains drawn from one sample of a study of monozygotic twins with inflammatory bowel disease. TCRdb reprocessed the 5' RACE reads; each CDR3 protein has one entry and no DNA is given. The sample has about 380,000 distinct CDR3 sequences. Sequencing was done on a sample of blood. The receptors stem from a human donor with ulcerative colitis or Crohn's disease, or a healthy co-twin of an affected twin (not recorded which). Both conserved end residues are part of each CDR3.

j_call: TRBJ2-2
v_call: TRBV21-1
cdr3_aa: CASSSRTGRSGELFF

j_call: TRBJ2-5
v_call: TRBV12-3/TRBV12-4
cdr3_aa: CASNLEQGVETQYF

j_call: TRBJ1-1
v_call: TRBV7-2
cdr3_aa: CASSLRREGTEAFF

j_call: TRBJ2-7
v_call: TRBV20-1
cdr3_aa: CSATFGTGTYEQYF

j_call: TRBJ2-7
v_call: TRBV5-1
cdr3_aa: CASSREQTLSSYEQYF

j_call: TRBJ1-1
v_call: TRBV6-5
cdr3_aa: CASSSRGRMNTEAFF

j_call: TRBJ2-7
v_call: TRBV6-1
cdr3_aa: CASRRTGGQQAYEQYF

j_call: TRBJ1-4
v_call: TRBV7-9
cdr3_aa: CAGQGADEKLFF

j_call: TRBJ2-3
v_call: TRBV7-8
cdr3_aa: CASSLLVAGWADTQYF

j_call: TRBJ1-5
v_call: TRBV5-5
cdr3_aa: CASSRLQGAGGNQPQHF

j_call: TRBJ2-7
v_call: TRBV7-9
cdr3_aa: CASRARRLYEQYF

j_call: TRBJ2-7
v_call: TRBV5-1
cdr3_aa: CASRWGYEQYF